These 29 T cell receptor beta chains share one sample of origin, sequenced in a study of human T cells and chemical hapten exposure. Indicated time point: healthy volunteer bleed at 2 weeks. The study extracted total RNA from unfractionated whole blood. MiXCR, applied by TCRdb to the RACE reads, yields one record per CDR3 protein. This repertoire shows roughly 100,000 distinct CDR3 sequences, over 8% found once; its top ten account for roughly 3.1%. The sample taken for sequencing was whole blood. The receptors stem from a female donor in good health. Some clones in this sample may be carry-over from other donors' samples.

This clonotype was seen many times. In DNA, the CDR3 is TGCACCAGCAGCCAAGGAAGTGGGCGGGAGATGTACCCTGCTGAGCAGTTCTTC. Translation gives CTSSQGSGREMYPAEQFF. The chain couples TRBV1 to TRBJ2-1; the table's D gene call, TRBD2, was not cross checked with the DNA. TRBV1 is labeled a pseudogene. The CDR3 runs 18 residues.

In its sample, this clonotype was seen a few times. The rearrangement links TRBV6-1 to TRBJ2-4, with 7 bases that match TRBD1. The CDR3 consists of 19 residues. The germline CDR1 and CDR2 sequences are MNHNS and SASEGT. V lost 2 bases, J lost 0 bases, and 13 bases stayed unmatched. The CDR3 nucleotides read TGTGCCAGCAGTGAAAGTTGGGGTGGGACAGCCCTAGCCAAAAACATTCAGTACTTC. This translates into CASSESWGGTALAKNIQYF.

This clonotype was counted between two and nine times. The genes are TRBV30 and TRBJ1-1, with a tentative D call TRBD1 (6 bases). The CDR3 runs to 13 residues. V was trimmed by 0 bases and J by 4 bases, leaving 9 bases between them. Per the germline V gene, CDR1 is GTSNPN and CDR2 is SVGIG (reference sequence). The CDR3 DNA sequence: TGTGCCTGGAGTGTAGGGGGGCGCACTGAAGCTTTCTTT. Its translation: CAWSVGGRTEAFF.

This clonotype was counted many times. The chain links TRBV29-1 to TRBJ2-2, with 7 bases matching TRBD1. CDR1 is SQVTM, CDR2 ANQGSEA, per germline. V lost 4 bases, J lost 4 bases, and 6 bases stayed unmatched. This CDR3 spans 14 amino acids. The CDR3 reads CSVAYGQVTGELFF. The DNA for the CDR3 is TGCAGCGTTGCGTATGGACAGGTCACCGGGGAGCTGTTTTTT.

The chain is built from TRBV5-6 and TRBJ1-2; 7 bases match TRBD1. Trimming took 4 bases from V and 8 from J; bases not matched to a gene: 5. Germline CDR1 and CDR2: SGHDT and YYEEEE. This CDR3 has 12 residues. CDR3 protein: CASSRGGDGYTF. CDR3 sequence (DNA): TGTGCCAGCAGCAGAGGGGGCGACGGCTACACCTTC.

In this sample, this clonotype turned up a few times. For the CDR3, the DNA is TGCGCCAGCAGCCCCCTCCAGCCCACAGATACGCAGTATTTT. Its protein product is CASSPLQPTDTQYF. V is TRBV5-1 and J is TRBJ2-3, with D unclear. The CDR3 has 14 amino acids. CDR1 and CDR2 from the germline V gene are SGHRS and YFSETQ. Trimming took 4 bases from V and 2 from J, leaving 11 bases between them.

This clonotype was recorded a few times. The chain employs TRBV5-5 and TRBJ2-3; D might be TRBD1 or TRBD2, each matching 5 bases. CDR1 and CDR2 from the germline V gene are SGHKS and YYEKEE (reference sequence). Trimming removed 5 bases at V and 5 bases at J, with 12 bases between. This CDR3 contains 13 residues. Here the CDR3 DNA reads TGTGCCAGCAGACCAATGGGGGAAGATACGCAGTATTTT. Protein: CASRPMGEDTQYF.

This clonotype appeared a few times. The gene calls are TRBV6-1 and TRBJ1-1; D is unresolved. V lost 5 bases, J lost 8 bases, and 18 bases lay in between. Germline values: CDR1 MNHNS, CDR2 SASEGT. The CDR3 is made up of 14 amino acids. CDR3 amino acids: CASSPSGYGGEAFF. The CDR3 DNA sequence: TGTGCCAGCAGTCCATCCGGATATGGCGGCGAAGCTTTCTTT.

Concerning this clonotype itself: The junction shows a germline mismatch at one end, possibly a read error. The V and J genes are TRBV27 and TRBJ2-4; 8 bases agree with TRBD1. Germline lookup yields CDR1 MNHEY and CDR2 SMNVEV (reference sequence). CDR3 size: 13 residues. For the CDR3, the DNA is TGTGCCAGCAGTTTGGACGACAGGGGAATTTTGGACTTC. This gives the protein CASSLDDRGILDF.

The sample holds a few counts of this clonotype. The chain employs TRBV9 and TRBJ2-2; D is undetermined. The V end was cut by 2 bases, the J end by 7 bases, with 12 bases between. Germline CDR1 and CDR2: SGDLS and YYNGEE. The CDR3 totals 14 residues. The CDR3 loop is CASSVSPAGGELFF. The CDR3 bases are TGTGCCAGCAGCGTCTCCCCAGCCGGCGGGGAGCTGTTTTTT.

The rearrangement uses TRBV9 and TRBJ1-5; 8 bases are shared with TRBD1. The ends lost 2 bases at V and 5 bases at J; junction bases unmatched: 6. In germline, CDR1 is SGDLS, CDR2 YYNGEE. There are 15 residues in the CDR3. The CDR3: CASSVGQGADQPQHF. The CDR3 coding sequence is TGTGCCAGCAGCGTTGGGCAGGGGGCGGATCAGCCCCAGCATTTT.

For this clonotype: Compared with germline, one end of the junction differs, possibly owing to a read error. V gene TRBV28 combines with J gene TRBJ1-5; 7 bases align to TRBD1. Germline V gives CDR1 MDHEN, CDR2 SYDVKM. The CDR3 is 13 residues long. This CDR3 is CASSGRQGQPQNF. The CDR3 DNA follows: TGTGCCAGCAGTGGCAGACAGGGTCAGCCCCAGAATTTT.

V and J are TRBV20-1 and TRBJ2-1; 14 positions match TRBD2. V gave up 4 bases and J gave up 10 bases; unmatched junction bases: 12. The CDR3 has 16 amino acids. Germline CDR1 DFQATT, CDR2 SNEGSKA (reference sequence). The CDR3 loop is CSATLPMGLAGDEQFF. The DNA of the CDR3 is TGCAGTGCTACCCTCCCTATGGGACTAGCGGGAGACGAGCAGTTCTTC.

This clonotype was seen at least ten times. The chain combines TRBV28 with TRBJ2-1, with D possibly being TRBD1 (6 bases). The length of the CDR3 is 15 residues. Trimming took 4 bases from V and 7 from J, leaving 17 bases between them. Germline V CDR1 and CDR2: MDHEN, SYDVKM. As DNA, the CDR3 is TGTGCCAGCAGTTCCCGGGTTCAGGGGTGGAATGAGCAGTTCTTC. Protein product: CASSSRVQGWNEQFF.

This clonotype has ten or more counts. The DNA for the CDR3 is TGTGCCAGCTCCAAGACAGGCTCTGGAAACACCATATATTTT. This translates into CASSKTGSGNTIYF. The rearrangement links TRBV28 to TRBJ1-3, with a weak D call TRBD1 (6 bases). Germline assignment: CDR1 MDHEN and CDR2 SYDVKM. The V gene lost 8 bases and the J gene lost 0 bases, with 11 bases spanning the gap. The CDR3 length is 14 residues.

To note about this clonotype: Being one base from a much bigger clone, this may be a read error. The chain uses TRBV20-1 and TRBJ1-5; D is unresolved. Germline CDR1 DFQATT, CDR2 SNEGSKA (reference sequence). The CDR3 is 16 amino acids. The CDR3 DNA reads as TGCAGTGCTAGCACGGCTTCCTCTAAACGAAATCAGTCCCAGCATTTT. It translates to CSASTASSKRNQSQHF.

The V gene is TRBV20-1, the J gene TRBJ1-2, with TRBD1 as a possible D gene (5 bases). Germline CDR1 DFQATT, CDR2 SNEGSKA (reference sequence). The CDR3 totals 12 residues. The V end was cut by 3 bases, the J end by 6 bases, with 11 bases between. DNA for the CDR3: TGCAGTGCTAGTGGACAAACGGATGGCTACACCTTC. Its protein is CSASGQTDGYTF.

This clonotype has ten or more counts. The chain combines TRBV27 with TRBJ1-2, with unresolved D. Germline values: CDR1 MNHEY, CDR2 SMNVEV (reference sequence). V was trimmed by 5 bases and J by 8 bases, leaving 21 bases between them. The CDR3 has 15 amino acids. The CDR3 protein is CASSPFFEGGYGYTF. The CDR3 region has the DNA TGTGCCAGCAGTCCCTTTTTTGAGGGAGGGTACGGCTACACCTTC.

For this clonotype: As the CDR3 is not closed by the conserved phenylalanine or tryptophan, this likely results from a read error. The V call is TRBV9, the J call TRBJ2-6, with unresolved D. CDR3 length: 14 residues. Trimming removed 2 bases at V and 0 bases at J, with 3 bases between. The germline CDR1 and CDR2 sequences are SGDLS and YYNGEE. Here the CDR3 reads CASSVSSGANVLTS. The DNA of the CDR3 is TGTGCCAGCAGCGTTAGCTCTGGGGCCAACGTCCTGACTTCC.

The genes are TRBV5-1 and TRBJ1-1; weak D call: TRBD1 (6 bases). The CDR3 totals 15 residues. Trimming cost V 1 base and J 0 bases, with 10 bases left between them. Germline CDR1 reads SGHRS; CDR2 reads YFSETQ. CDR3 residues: CASSLHQGLNTEAFF. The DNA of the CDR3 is TGCGCCAGCAGCTTGCACCAGGGGTTGAACACTGAAGCTTTCTTT.

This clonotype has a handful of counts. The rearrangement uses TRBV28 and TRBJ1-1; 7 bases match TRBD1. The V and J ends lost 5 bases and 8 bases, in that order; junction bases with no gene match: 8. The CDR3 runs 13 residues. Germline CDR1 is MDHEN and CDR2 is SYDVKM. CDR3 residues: CASSTTGETEAFF. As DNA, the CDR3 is TGTGCCAGCAGTACTACAGGGGAGACCGAAGCTTTCTTT. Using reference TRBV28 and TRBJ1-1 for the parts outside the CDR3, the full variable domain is DVKVTQSSRYLVKRTGEKVFLECVQDMDHENMFWYRQDPGLGLRLIYFSYDVKMKEKGDIPEGYSVSREKKERFSLILESASTNQTSMYLCASSTTGETEAFFGQGTRLTVV.

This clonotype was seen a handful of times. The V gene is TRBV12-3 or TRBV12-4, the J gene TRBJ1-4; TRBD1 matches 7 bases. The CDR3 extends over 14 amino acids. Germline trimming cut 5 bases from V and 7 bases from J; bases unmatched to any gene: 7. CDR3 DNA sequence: TGTGCCAGCAGTCTAAGGGGGCTTGGTGAAAAACTGTTTTTT. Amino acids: CASSLRGLGEKLFF.

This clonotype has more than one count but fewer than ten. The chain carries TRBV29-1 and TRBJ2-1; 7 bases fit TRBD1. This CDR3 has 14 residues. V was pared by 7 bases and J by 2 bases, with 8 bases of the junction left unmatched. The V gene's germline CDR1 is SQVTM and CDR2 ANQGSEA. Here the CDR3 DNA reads TGCAGCGGCAGACAGGGACAAACCTACAATGAGCAGTTCTTC. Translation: CSGRQGQTYNEQFF.

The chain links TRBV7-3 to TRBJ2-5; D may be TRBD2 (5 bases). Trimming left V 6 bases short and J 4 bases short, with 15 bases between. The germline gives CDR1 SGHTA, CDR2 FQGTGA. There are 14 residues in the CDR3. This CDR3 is CASSPSSRGETQYF. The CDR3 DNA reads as TGTGCCAGCAGTCCTTCAAGTCGGGGAGAGACCCAGTACTTC.

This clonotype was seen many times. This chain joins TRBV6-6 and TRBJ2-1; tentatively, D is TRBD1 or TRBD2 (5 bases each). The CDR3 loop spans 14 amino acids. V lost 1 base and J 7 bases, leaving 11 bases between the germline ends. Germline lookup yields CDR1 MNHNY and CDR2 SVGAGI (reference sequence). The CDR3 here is CASSYFHWGNEQFF. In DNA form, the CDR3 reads TGTGCCAGCAGTTACTTTCACTGGGGGAATGAGCAGTTCTTC.

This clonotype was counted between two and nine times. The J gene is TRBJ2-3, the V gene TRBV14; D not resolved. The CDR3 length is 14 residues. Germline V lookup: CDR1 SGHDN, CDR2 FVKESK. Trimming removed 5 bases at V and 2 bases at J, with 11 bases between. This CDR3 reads CASSYLWDTDTQYF. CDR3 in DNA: TGTGCCAGCAGCTACCTCTGGGACACAGATACGCAGTATTTT.

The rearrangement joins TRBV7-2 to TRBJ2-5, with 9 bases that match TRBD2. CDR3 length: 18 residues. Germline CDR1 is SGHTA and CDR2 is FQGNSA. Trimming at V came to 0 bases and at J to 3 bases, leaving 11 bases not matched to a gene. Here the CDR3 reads CASSLASSGSSGKETQYF. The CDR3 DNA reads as TGTGCCAGCAGCTTAGCTTCGTCGGGGTCTAGCGGGAAAGAGACCCAGTACTTC. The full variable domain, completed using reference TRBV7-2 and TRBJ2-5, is GAGVSQSPSNKVTEKGKDVELRCDPISGHTALYWYRQSLGQGLEFLIYFQGNSAPDKSGLPSDRFSAERTGGSVSTLTIQRTQQEDSAVYLCASSLASSGSSGKETQYFGPGTRLLVL.

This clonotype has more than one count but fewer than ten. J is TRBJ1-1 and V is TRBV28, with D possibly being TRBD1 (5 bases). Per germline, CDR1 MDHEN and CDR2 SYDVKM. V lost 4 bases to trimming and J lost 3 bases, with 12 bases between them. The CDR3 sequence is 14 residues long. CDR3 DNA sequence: TGTGCCAGCAGTTCAGGGTTACCCGACACTGAAGCTTTCTTT. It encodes CASSSGLPDTEAFF. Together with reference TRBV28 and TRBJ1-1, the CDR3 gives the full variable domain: DVKVTQSSRYLVKRTGEKVFLECVQDMDHENMFWYRQDPGLGLRLIYFSYDVKMKEKGDIPEGYSVSREKKERFSLILESASTNQTSMYLCASSSGLPDTEAFFGQGTRLTVV.

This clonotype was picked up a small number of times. This CDR3 is CASSLSEWETQYF. For the CDR3, the DNA is TGTGCCAGCAGTTTATCGGAGTGGGAGACCCAGTACTTC. V and J are TRBV27 and TRBJ2-5; D not certain. The length of the CDR3 is 13 residues. Trimming stripped 0 bases from V and 5 bases from J, with 7 bases between. Per germline, CDR1 MNHEY and CDR2 SMNVEV (reference sequence).